This TCR beta chain was recovered during a study of T cell changes during pregnancy in multiple sclerosis. The length of the CDR3 is 12 residues. V lost 3 bases and J lost 7, with 10 bases in between. Germline assignment: CDR1 MNHEY and CDR2 SMNVEV (reference sequence). Only in-frame clones appear in the TCRdb table, and some are missing; sequencing was by immunoSEQ multiplex PCR. This sample has approximately 100,000 clones, with 80% to 95% found just once. The source was peripheral blood, collected in the second trimester of pregnancy. The V gene is TRBV27, the J gene TRBJ2-7; TRBD2 is a possible D gene (5 bases). This clonotype was sampled from a female donor with multiple sclerosis, enrolled in a pregnancy study. This CDR3 is CASSFAPGEQYF. As DNA, the CDR3 is TGTGCCAGCAGTTTCGCACCGGGGGAGCAGTACTTC.